This T cell receptor (beta chain) was recovered during a study of CD8 T cells in Susac syndrome. RNA in amounts of roughly 0.5 to 1 ug was reverse transcribed with random hexamers. TCR beta CDR3 was amplified by immunoSEQ multiplex PCR. This amplification extended across 54 Vbeta and 13 Jbeta segments. TCRdb recomputed calls from the immunoSEQ multiplex PCR reads with MiXCR, one row per CDR3 protein. This table has roughly 180,000 distinct CDR3 sequences, about 94% appearing once. This clonotype was observed a single time. The TCR was taken from a human donor in good health. The sequenced material came from CD4+ T cells from PBMCs.

The DNA of the CDR3 is TGCAGTGCCCGAGGGGGACTAGCGGCTAAAAACATTCAGTACTTC. This encodes CSARGGLAAKNIQYF. The chain links TRBV20-1 to TRBJ2-4, with 11 bases matching TRBD2. Germline loops: CDR1 DFQATT, CDR2 SNEGSKA (reference sequence). Trimming at V came to 6 bases and at J to 4 bases, leaving 8 bases not matched to a gene. The CDR3 length is 15 residues.